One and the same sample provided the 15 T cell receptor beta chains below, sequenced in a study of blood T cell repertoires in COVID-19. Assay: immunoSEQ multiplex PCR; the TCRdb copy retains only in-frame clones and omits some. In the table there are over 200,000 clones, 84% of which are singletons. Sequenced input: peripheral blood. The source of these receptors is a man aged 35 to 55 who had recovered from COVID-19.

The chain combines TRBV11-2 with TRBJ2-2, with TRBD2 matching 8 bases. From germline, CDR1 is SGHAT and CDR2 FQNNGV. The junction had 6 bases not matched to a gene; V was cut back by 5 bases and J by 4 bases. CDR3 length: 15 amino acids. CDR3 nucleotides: TGTGCCAGCAGCCCGGGGACTAGACGCACCGGGGAGCTGTTTTTT. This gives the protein CASSPGTRRTGELFF.

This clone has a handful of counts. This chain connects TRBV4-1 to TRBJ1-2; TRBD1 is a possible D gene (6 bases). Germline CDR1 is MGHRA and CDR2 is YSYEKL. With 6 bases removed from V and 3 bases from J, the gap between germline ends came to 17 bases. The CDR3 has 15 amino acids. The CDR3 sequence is CASSQRQVGHYGYTF. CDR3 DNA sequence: TGCGCCAGCAGTCAACGACAGGTTGGGCACTATGGCTACACCTTC.

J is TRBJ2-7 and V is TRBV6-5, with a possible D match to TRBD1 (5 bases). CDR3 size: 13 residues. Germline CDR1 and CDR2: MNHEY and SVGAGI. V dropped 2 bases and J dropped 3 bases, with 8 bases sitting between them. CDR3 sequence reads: CASSYDRSYEQYF. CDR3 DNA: TGTGCCAGCAGTTACGACAGAAGCTACGAGCAGTACTTC.

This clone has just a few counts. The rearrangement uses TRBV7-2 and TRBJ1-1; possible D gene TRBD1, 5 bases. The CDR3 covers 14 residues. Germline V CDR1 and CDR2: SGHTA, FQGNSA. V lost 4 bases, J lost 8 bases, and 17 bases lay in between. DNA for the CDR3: TGTGCCAGCAGCTCGCGAAGGCAGGGCGCCGAAGCTTTCTTT. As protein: CASSSRRQGAEAFF.

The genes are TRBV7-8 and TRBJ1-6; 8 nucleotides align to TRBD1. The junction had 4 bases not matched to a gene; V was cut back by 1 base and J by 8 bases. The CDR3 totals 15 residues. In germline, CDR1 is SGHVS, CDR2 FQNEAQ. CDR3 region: CASSLGDRGHSPLHF. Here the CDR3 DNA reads TGTGCCAGCAGCTTAGGCGACAGGGGTCATTCACCCCTCCACTTT.

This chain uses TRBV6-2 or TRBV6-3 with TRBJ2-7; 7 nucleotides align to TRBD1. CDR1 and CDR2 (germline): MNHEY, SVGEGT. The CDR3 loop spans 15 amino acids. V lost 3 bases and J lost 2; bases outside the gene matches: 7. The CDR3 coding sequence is TGTGCCAGCAGTTATGGGACAGCATCAACCTACGAGCAGTACTTC. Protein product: CASSYGTASTYEQYF.

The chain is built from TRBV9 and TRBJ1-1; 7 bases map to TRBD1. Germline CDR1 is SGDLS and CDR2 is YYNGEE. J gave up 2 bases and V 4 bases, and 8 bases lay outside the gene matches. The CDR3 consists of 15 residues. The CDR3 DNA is TGTGCCAGCAGCTCTCGACAGGGAGGTAACACTGAAGCTTTCTTT. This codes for CASSSRQGGNTEAFF. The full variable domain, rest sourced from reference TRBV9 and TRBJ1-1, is DSGVTQTPKHLITATGQRVTLRCSPRSGDLSVYWYQQSLDQGLQFLIQYYNGEERAKGNILERFSAQQFPDLHSELNLSSLELGDSALYFCASSSRQGGNTEAFFGQGTRLTVV.

The CDR3 coding sequence is TGTGCCACCAGTGATTCCTCCGGGACTGAGGAGCAGTTCTTC. Amino acid sequence: CATSDSSGTEEQFF. V usage is TRBV24-1 and J usage is TRBJ2-1; TRBD2 is a possible D gene (6 bases). This CDR3 region has 14 residues. Germline V lookup: CDR1 KGHDR, CDR2 SFDVKD. The V end was cut by 2 bases, the J end by 10 bases, with 14 bases between.

CDR3 nucleotides: TGTGCCAGCAGTCAAAACTTAGCGGGGTCGAAGCAGTTCTTC. Protein product: CASSQNLAGSKQFF. The chain carries TRBV14 and TRBJ2-1, with 8 nucleotides matching TRBD2. With V trimmed by 6 bases and J by 11 bases, 12 bases remained unmatched. Germline CDR1 reads SGHDN; CDR2 reads FVKESK. This CDR3 is 14 amino acids long.

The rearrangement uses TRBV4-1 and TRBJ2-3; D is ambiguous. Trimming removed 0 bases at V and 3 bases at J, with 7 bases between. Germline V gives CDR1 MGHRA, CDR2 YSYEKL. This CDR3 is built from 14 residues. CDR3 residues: CASSQDHETDTQYF. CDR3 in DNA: TGCGCCAGCAGCCAAGACCACGAGACAGATACGCAGTATTTT.

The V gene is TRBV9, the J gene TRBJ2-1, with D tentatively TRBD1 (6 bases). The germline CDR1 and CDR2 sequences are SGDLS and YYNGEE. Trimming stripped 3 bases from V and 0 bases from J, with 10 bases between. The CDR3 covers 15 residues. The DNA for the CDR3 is TGTGCCAGCAGCGATCAGGGGAGCTCCTACAATGAGCAGTTCTTC. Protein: CASSDQGSSYNEQFF. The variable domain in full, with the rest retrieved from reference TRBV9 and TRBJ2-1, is DSGVTQTPKHLITATGQRVTLRCSPRSGDLSVYWYQQSLDQGLQFLIQYYNGEERAKGNILERFSAQQFPDLHSELNLSSLELGDSALYFCASSDQGSSYNEQFFGPGTRLTVL.

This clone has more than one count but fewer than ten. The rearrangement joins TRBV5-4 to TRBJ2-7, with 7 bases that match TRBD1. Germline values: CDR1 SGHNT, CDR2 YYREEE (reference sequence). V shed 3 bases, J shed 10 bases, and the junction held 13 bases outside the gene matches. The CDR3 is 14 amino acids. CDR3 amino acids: CASSWTGQARLQYF. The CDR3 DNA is TGTGCCAGCAGCTGGACCGGACAGGCAAGGCTTCAGTACTTC. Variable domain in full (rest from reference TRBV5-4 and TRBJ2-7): ETGVTQSPTHLIKTRGQQVTLRCSSQSGHNTVSWYQQALGQGPQFIFQYYREEENGRGNFPPRFSGLQFPNYSSELNVNALELDDSALYLCASSWTGQARLQYFGPGTRLTVT.

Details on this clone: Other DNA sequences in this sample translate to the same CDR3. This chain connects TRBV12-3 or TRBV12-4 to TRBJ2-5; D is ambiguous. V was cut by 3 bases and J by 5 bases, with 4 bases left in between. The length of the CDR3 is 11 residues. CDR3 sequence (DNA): TGTGCCAGCAGTTTGCGGGAGACCCAGTACTTC. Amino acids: CASSLRETQYF.

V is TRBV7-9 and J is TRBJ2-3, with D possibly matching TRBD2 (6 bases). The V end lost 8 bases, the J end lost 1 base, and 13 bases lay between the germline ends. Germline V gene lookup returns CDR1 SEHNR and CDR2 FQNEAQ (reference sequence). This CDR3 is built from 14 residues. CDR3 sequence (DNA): TGTGCCAGCCAACCCTGGGGGGGCACAGATACGCAGTATTTT. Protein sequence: CASQPWGGTDTQYF.

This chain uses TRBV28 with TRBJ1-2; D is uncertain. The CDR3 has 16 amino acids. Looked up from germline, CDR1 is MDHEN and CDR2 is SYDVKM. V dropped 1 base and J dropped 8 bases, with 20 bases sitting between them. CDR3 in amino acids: CASSLSQIEGLKGYTF. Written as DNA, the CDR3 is TGTGCCAGCAGTTTATCCCAAATAGAGGGTCTTAAGGGCTACACCTTC.